These 10 T cell receptor beta chains share one sample of origin, sequenced in a study of cytomegalovirus exposure and HLA in healthy donors (dated by TCRdb to about 2017). Receptor libraries were prepared by the immunoSEQ multiplex PCR assay. For the multiplex PCR, a mixture combining 60 forward primers for TCR Vbeta segments and 13 reverse primers for TCR Jbeta segments was used. Not all clones reach the TCRdb copy of this immuneACCESS table, which keeps in-frame sequences only. Checked studies attribute under half of the gap to unresolved V genes and leave the rest unexplained. Within this sample are roughly 180,000 clones, with about 80% of them counted one time only. Over 1.5% of the sample is taken by the ten largest. Sample: PBMCs. These receptors all come from a man aged 40-49 years in good health and CMV-seronegative.

The chain links TRBV7-3 to TRBJ2-2; 10 nucleotides match TRBD2. The CDR3 is made up of 16 amino acids. Germline lookup yields CDR1 SGHTA and CDR2 FQGTGA. V was clipped by 5 bases and J by 2 bases; unmatched bases: 5. The CDR3 here is CASSPRTSGNTGELFF. The CDR3 DNA sequence: TGTGCCAGCAGCCCTCGGACTAGCGGAAACACCGGGGAGCTGTTTTTT.

The CDR3 region is CASSPSYGAGAYEQYF. DNA of the CDR3: TGTGCCAGCAGCCCAAGCTATGGTGCGGGAGCCTACGAGCAGTACTTC. The gene calls are TRBV7-2 and TRBJ2-7; 7 nucleotides match TRBD2. This CDR3 spans 16 amino acids. V shed 5 bases, J shed 2 bases, and the junction held 12 bases outside the gene matches. Germline assignment: CDR1 SGHTA and CDR2 FQGNSA.

The genes are TRBV7-2 and TRBJ1-2; D possibly corresponds to TRBD1 (5 bases). V lost 4 bases and J lost 6, with 15 bases in between. CDR1 and CDR2 (germline): SGHTA, FQGNSA. The CDR3 totals 14 residues. The DNA of the CDR3 is TGTGCCAGCAGCTACTCCGGGACTATGGATGGCTACACCTTC. Amino acids: CASSYSGTMDGYTF.

This chain uses TRBV29-1 with TRBJ2-2; 11 bases fit TRBD2. CDR1 is SQVTM and CDR2 is ANQGSEA in the germline V gene. Trimming took 7 bases from V and 5 from J; bases not matched to a gene: 12. CDR3 length: 16 amino acids. The DNA for the CDR3 is TGCAGCGCCGGGCGACTAGCGGGAAAGGGGACCGGGGAGCTGTTTTTT. Translation gives CSAGRLAGKGTGELFF.

This chain links TRBV5-4 with TRBJ2-3; 16 nucleotides agree with TRBD2. The J segment lost 8 bases and the V segment lost 4 bases, leaving 7 bases of the junction unmatched. Looked up from germline, CDR1 is SGHNT and CDR2 is YYREEE (reference sequence). The CDR3 consists of 16 residues. DNA for the CDR3: TGTGCCAGCAGCCGGGGGACTAGCGGGAGGGCCGGTACGCAGTATTTT. This translates into CASSRGTSGRAGTQYF.

This clone has a single count. The chain employs TRBV7-2 and TRBJ2-7; 8 bases align to TRBD2. The CDR3 covers 14 residues. With V trimmed by 3 bases and J by 3 bases, 4 bases remained unmatched. Germline CDR1 and CDR2: SGHTA and FQGNSA. The CDR3 region is CASSFGTRFYEQYF. The CDR3 DNA reads TGTGCCAGCAGCTTCGGGACTAGATTCTACGAGCAGTACTTC.

This chain joins TRBV28 and TRBJ2-3, with 7 bases fitting TRBD2. The V gene end was trimmed by 8 bases and the J gene end by 1 base; junction bases not matched to a gene: 9. CDR1 and CDR2 from the germline V gene are MDHEN and SYDVKM. The CDR3 totals 15 residues. For the CDR3, the DNA is TGTGCCAGCGGGATTCTAGCGGCGGGCACAGATACGCAGTATTTT. Translated, it gives CASGILAAGTDTQYF. Full variable domain (missing parts from reference TRBV28 and TRBJ2-3): DVKVTQSSRYLVKRTGEKVFLECVQDMDHENMFWYRQDPGLGLRLIYFSYDVKMKEKGDIPEGYSVSREKKERFSLILESASTNQTSMYLCASGILAAGTDTQYFGPGTRLTVL.

Comment on this clone: The same CDR3 arises from other DNA sequences in this sample as well. The rearrangement uses TRBV28 and TRBJ1-1; D may be TRBD1 (6 bases). This CDR3 has 15 residues. Trimming removed 0 bases at V and 1 base at J, with 9 bases between. CDR1 MDHEN and CDR2 SYDVKM come from the germline V gene. The CDR3 region has the DNA TGTGCCAGCAGTTTATGGGGGGCAGGGAACACTGAAGCTTTCTTT. Its protein product is CASSLWGAGNTEAFF.

The V gene is TRBV30, the J gene TRBJ1-2, with TRBD1 matching 8 bases. The CDR3 is 13 residues long. V lost 5 bases, J lost 8 bases, and 10 bases stayed unmatched. Germline lookup yields CDR1 GTSNPN and CDR2 SVGIG (reference sequence). CDR3: CAWRLTGGGGYTF. The CDR3 bases are TGTGCCTGGCGCCTAACAGGGGGGGGCGGCTACACCTTC.

This chain connects TRBV6-4 to TRBJ2-7; D is unresolved. V was pared by 9 bases and J by 4 bases, with 4 bases between. Germline lookup yields CDR1 MRHNA and CDR2 SNTAGT. The length of the CDR3 is 9 residues. In DNA, the CDR3 is TGTGCCAGGAGATACGAGCAGTACTTC. As protein: CARRYEQYF.